The rows below give T cell receptor beta chains drawn from one sample of a study of cytomegalovirus exposure and HLA in healthy donors. Measured with immunoSEQ multiplex PCR; TCRdb has only the in-frame clones, and not every one. Of about 180,000 clones listed, around four fifths were seen once; the top ten hold about 1.3%. Sequencing was carried out using PBMCs. The receptors derive from a man aged 25-45 years in good health and CMV-seronegative. Each CDR3 is given with its conserved first and last residue. The order of the fields is D gene, clone size, J gene, CDR3 length, V gene, CDR3 DNA, CDR3 protein. The D gene is left open where the match is weak. Clone size appears in some rows only: once, few, many, or a class for an expanded clone.

d_gene: TRBD2
abundance: NA
j_gene: TRBJ2-3
len: 16
v_gene: TRBV5-1
CDR3nt: TGCGCCAGCAGCTTGGCCGTGGGAGGGGGCACAGATACGCAGTATTTT
CDR3aa: CASSLAVGGGTDTQYF

d_gene: TRBD2
abundance: once
j_gene: TRBJ2-1
len: 18
v_gene: TRBV15
CDR3nt: TGTGCCACCAGCAGGTTCCCGACTAGCGGGGGGGCTAACAATGAGCAGTTCTTC
CDR3aa: CATSRFPTSGGANNEQFF

d_gene: TRBD2
abundance: NA
j_gene: TRBJ2-2
len: 16
v_gene: TRBV6-1
CDR3nt: TGTGCCAGCAGTGAAACTAGCGGGAGGGCCCCCGGGGAGCTGTTTTTT
CDR3aa: CASSETSGRAPGELFF

d_gene: TRBD2
abundance: few
j_gene: TRBJ2-2
len: 15
v_gene: TRBV6-1
CDR3nt: TGTGCCAGCAGTGAATCAAGCGGGGGGGCCGGGGAGCTGTTTTTT
CDR3aa: CASSESSGGAGELFF

d_gene: TRBD1
abundance: NA
j_gene: TRBJ2-7
len: 16
v_gene: TRBV11-2
CDR3nt: TGTGCCAGCAGCCCAATACGTCGGACAGGGGGCTACGAGCAGTACTTC
CDR3aa: CASSPIRRTGGYEQYF

d_gene: TRBD1
abundance: NA
j_gene: TRBJ2-7
len: 14
v_gene: TRBV6-6
CDR3nt: TGTGCCAGCAGTGTCGACAGGGTTTCCTACGAGCAGTACTTC
CDR3aa: CASSVDRVSYEQYF

d_gene: TRBD1
abundance: NA
j_gene: TRBJ1-2
len: 14
v_gene: TRBV19
CDR3nt: TGTGCCAGTAGCCCACAGGGACAGAACTATGGCTACACCTTC
CDR3aa: CASSPQGQNYGYTF

d_gene: TRBD2
abundance: NA
j_gene: TRBJ2-1
len: 18
v_gene: TRBV4-3
CDR3nt: TGCGCCAGCAGCCAAGGGCCAGCGGGGGCGAACTCCTACAATGAGCAGTTCTTC
CDR3aa: CASSQGPAGANSYNEQFF

d_gene: NA
abundance: NA
j_gene: TRBJ1-2
len: 16
v_gene: TRBV7-3
CDR3nt: TGTGCCAGCAGCCCCGAAGTCCCGACAGGAACCTATGGCTACACCTTC
CDR3aa: CASSPEVPTGTYGYTF

d_gene: NA
abundance: NA
j_gene: TRBJ2-2
len: 17
v_gene: TRBV15
CDR3nt: TGTGCCACCAGCAGACGTCCCGGGACACGGAACACCGGGGAGCTGTTTTTT
CDR3aa: CATSRRPGTRNTGELFF

d_gene: NA
abundance: NA
j_gene: TRBJ2-2
len: 13
v_gene: TRBV19
CDR3nt: TGTGCCAGTAGTACGACAAGCACCGGGGAGCTGTTTTTT
CDR3aa: CASSTTSTGELFF

d_gene: TRBD1
abundance: NA
j_gene: TRBJ2-7
len: 14
v_gene: TRBV6-1
CDR3nt: TGTGCCAGCAGATCCAGGGGGCTCGCGTACGAGCAGTACTTC
CDR3aa: CASRSRGLAYEQYF

d_gene: NA
abundance: NA
j_gene: TRBJ1-3
len: 15
v_gene: TRBV30
CDR3nt: TGTGCCTGGAGTGTATTTCAGGGTTCTGGAAACACCATATATTTT
CDR3aa: CAWSVFQGSGNTIYF

d_gene: TRBD1
abundance: NA
j_gene: TRBJ2-7
len: 14
v_gene: TRBV4-1
CDR3nt: TGCGCCAGCAGCCATCCGACAGGGACCTACGAGCAGTACTTC
CDR3aa: CASSHPTGTYEQYF

d_gene: NA
abundance: NA
j_gene: TRBJ2-3
len: 12
v_gene: TRBV6-4
CDR3nt: TGTGCCAGCAGTGACTCAGGGGGAGCGCAGTATTTT
CDR3aa: CASSDSGGAQYF